Below, 5 T cell receptor beta chains from the same sample are listed, as sequenced in a study of T cell changes during pregnancy in multiple sclerosis. The repertoire was sequenced with immunoSEQ multiplex PCR; TCRdb's copy has only in-frame clones and lacks some. The data contain about 28,000 clones, 75% to 95% of them singletons. The input for sequencing was CD8+ T cells from peripheral blood mononuclear cells, taken before pregnancy. These receptor sequences come from a female donor with multiple sclerosis, enrolled in a pregnancy study.

This clone was observed a few times. The chain combines TRBV7-9 with TRBJ1-1; no clear D gene. Germline assignment: CDR1 SEHNR and CDR2 FQNEAQ (reference sequence). Deletions cut 6 bases from V and 3 bases from J, with 14 bases between. CDR3 length equals 14 residues. The CDR3 is CASRVGAGDTEAFF. As DNA, the CDR3 is TGTGCCAGCAGGGTAGGCGCCGGGGACACTGAAGCTTTCTTT. Together with reference TRBV7-9 and TRBJ1-1, the CDR3 gives the full variable domain: DTGVSQNPRHKITKRGQNVTFRCDPISEHNRLYWYRQTLGQGPEFLTYFQNEAQLEKSRLLSDRFSAERPKGSFSTLEIQRTEQGDSAMYLCASRVGAGDTEAFFGQGTRLTVV.

The chain uses TRBV15 and TRBJ2-5; 7 nucleotides line up with TRBD1. Germline-derived CDR1 and CDR2 are LNHNV and YYDKDF (reference sequence). The CDR3 consists of 14 residues. The V and J ends lost 5 bases and 7 bases, in that order; junction bases with no gene match: 10. CDR3 nucleotide sequence: TGTGCCACCAGCTATGACAGGGCGACAGGGACCCAGTACTTC. It is translated as CATSYDRATGTQYF.

The rearrangement uses TRBV9 and TRBJ2-1, with D maybe TRBD2 (5 bases). In germline, CDR1 is SGDLS, CDR2 YYNGEE. There are 14 residues in the CDR3. Trimming shortened V by 1 base and J by 8 bases, and 13 bases separated the two germline ends. Here the CDR3 reads CASSVLPEVDEQFF. The CDR3 bases are TGTGCCAGCAGCGTATTGCCGGAGGTGGATGAGCAGTTCTTC.

This clone appeared a few times. The J gene is TRBJ2-7, the V gene TRBV30, with TRBD2 matching over 11 bases. Trimming cost V 0 bases and J 5 bases; bases outside gene matches: 6. The CDR3 loop spans 15 amino acids. CDR1 and CDR2 from the germline V gene are GTSNPN and SVGIG (reference sequence). CDR3 sequence: CAWSVLAGGVNEQYF. Written as DNA, the CDR3 is TGTGCCTGGAGTGTTCTAGCGGGAGGAGTCAACGAGCAGTACTTC.

This sequence joins TRBV11-1 and TRBJ2-7; a possible D gene is TRBD1 (6 bases). Trimming pared 2 bases from V and 6 bases from J, leaving 8 bases between. Germline values: CDR1 SGHAT, CDR2 FQDESV (reference sequence). The CDR3 extends over 12 amino acids. CDR3: CASSLTGSEQYF. The CDR3 DNA follows: TGTGCCAGCAGCTTAACAGGGTCCGAGCAGTACTTC.